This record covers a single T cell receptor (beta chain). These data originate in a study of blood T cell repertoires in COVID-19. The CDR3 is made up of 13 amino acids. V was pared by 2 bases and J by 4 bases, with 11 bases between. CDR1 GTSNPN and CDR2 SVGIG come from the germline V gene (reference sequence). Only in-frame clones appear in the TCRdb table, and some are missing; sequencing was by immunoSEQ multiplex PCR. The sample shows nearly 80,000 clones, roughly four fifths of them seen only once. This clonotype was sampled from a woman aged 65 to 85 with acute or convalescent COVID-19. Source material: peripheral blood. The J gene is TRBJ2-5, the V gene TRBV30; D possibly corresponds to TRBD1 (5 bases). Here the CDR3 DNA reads TGTGCCTGGAGTATGGGGCCGGGAGAGACCCAGTACTTC. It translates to CAWSMGPGETQYF.